Presented here are 24 T cell receptor beta chains from one specimen sequenced in a study of CD8+ T cells in alopecia areata. As to treatment: oral pan-JAK inhibitor, 5-10 mg twice daily. Following RNA extraction, reverse transcription yielded cDNA that acted as the sequencing template. Sequenced by immunoSEQ multiplex PCR; TCRdb stores in-frame clones only, minus some. The table has 85,000 to 95,000 clones, about three quarters seen once. The starting material was CD8+ T cells sorted from blood, obtained around week 46, from a patient treated with tofacitinib. Receptor source: a human donor with alopecia areata.

V usage is TRBV7-2 and J usage is TRBJ2-1, with D possibly matching TRBD2 (6 bases). This CDR3 is built from 13 residues. The V end lost 6 bases, the J end lost 6 bases, and 12 bases lay between the germline ends. The germline V gene encodes CDR1 SGHTA and CDR2 FQGNSA. The CDR3 here is CASRDPGSNEQFF. CDR3 DNA sequence: TGTGCCAGCAGGGACCCCGGGAGCAATGAGCAGTTCTTC.

The chain couples TRBV27 to TRBJ2-3; D may correspond to TRBD1 or TRBD2 (6 bases each). This CDR3 spans 16 amino acids. Trimming left V 3 bases short and J 2 bases short, with 15 bases between. Germline CDR1 reads MNHEY; CDR2 reads SMNVEV (reference sequence). The chain's CDR3 is CASSFKGGVTTDTQYF. The CDR3 region has the DNA TGTGCCAGCAGTTTTAAGGGGGGTGTAACCACAGATACGCAGTATTTT.

The genes are TRBV6-5 and TRBJ2-7, with TRBD1 identical over 7 bases. The junction had 5 bases not matched to a gene; V was cut back by 6 bases and J by 0 bases. This CDR3 region has 14 residues. Germline CDR1 is MNHEY and CDR2 is SVGAGI. The DNA of the CDR3 is TGTGCCAGCAGCAGGGGGTCGAGCTCCTACGAGCAGTACTTC. This codes for CASSRGSSSYEQYF.

The chain combines TRBV7-9 with TRBJ2-7, with D possibly TRBD1 on 6 matching bases. V was clipped by 5 bases and J by 6 bases, with 23 bases between them. Germline CDR1 and CDR2: SEHNR and FQNEAQ (reference sequence). This CDR3 spans 16 amino acids. CDR3: CASSTLVGLQGREQYF. The CDR3, as DNA: TGTGCCAGCAGCACACTAGTGGGGCTACAGGGACGCGAGCAGTACTTC.

V and J are TRBV7-2 and TRBJ2-7; 9 bases are a match to TRBD1. The CDR3 is 15 amino acids. V lost 5 bases, J lost 2 bases, and 7 bases stayed unmatched. CDR1 SGHTA and CDR2 FQGNSA come from the germline V gene. Written as DNA, the CDR3 is TGTGCCAGCAGCCATACAGGGGGCGAAGCCTACGAGCAGTACTTC. Translated: CASSHTGGEAYEQYF.

This clone was counted between two and nine times. V is TRBV2 and J is TRBJ1-5; D call uncertain. The CDR3 has 14 residues. CDR1 is SNHLY and CDR2 is FYNNEI in the germline V gene. V lost 5 bases, J lost 8 bases, and 16 bases lay in between. This CDR3 is CASSYAGNLEPQHF. The CDR3 DNA follows: TGTGCCAGCAGTTACGCGGGGAACCTTGAGCCCCAGCATTTT.

The chain combines TRBV6-5 with TRBJ2-2; no definite D call. This CDR3 spans 14 amino acids. Germline V gene lookup returns CDR1 MNHEY and CDR2 SVGAGI. Trimming took 0 bases from V and 6 from J, leaving 8 bases between them. The CDR3 sequence is CASSYSGVSGELFF. CDR3 bases: TGTGCCAGCAGTTACTCTGGGGTTTCCGGGGAGCTGTTTTTT.

The chain links TRBV7-8 to TRBJ1-5; TRBD1 aligns across 9 bases. V gave up 4 bases and J gave up 13 bases; unmatched junction bases: 8. Germline CDR1 and CDR2: SGHVS and FQNEAQ. The CDR3 runs 13 residues. The CDR3 DNA reads as TGTGCCAGCAGCTCACCGGGACAGGGAGAACAGCATTTT. It codes for CASSSPGQGEQHF.

The genes are TRBV7-9 and TRBJ2-7; TRBD1 matches at 7 bases. The CDR3 extends over 14 amino acids. Germline V CDR1 and CDR2: SEHNR, FQNEAQ (reference sequence). The ends lost 2 bases at V and 7 bases at J; junction bases unmatched: 8. The CDR3 DNA reads TGTGCCAGCAGCTTAATTGACAGGGATGAAGAGCAGTACTTC. Amino acids: CASSLIDRDEEQYF. Full variable domain (missing parts from reference TRBV7-9 and TRBJ2-7): DTGVSQNPRHKITKRGQNVTFRCDPISEHNRLYWYRQTLGQGPEFLTYFQNEAQLEKSRLLSDRFSAERPKGSFSTLEIQRTEQGDSAMYLCASSLIDRDEEQYFGPGTRLTVT.

V and J are TRBV5-4 and TRBJ2-1, with TRBD2 matching over 7 bases. The germline V gene has CDR1 SGHNT and CDR2 YYREEE (reference sequence). CDR3 length equals 16 residues. Germline trimming cut 0 bases from V and 7 bases from J; bases unmatched to any gene: 10. The CDR3 sequence is CASSLVRGDRGNEQFF. CDR3 in DNA: TGTGCCAGCAGCTTGGTACGGGGGGACCGGGGAAATGAGCAGTTCTTC.

This sequence joins TRBV30 and TRBJ2-1; D not certain. Germline-derived CDR1 and CDR2 are GTSNPN and SVGIG (reference sequence). This CDR3 is built from 12 residues. Trimming stripped 2 bases from V and 4 bases from J, with 6 bases between. The CDR3 is CAWSFGYNEQFF. The CDR3 region has the DNA TGTGCCTGGAGTTTTGGTTACAATGAGCAGTTCTTC.

The chain joins TRBV5-5 to TRBJ1-1, with 10 bases matching TRBD1. There are 14 residues in the CDR3. CDR1 and CDR2 from the germline V gene are SGHKS and YYEKEE (reference sequence). J gave up 6 bases and V 3 bases, and 5 bases lay outside the gene matches. The CDR3 DNA follows: TGTGCCAGCAGCTCGGACAGGGGGGACCCTGAAGCTTTCTTT. Encoded protein: CASSSDRGDPEAFF.

This chain uses TRBV29-1 with TRBJ2-7, with a weak D call TRBD2 (5 bases). The CDR3 is 13 amino acids. V was pared by 4 bases and J by 1 base, with 11 bases between. The germline V gene has CDR1 SQVTM and CDR2 ANQGSEA. CDR3 sequence reads: CSVGSGNSYEQYF. Written as DNA, the CDR3 is TGCAGCGTTGGTTCGGGAAATTCCTACGAGCAGTACTTC.

CDR3: CASSLAELGEQFF. The CDR3 coding sequence is TGTGCCAGCAGCTTGGCCGAACTGGGTGAGCAGTTCTTC. The V gene is TRBV5-6, the J gene TRBJ2-1, with unresolved D. The V and J ends lost 0 bases and 9 bases respectively, with 10 bases between them. This CDR3 comprises 13 residues. CDR1 and CDR2 (germline): SGHDT, YYEEEE.

The chain recombines TRBV23-1 with TRBJ2-7, with 8 bases fitting TRBD1. TRBV23-1 is treated as an ORF (open reading frame) with a function not yet certain. V gave up 3 bases and J gave up 5 bases; unmatched junction bases: 6. The CDR3 is 14 residues long. CDR3 sequence reads: CASSHRTGSHEQYF. CDR3 nucleotides: TGCGCCAGCAGTCATCGGACAGGGTCCCACGAGCAGTACTTC.

This CDR3 is CASSNGATYEQYF. The CDR3 DNA is TGTGCCAGCTCGAACGGGGCGACCTACGAGCAGTACTTC. The chain uses TRBV27 and TRBJ2-7; D tentatively reads TRBD1 or TRBD2 (5 bases each). Trimming left V 8 bases short and J 2 bases short, with 13 bases between. Per germline, CDR1 MNHEY and CDR2 SMNVEV (reference sequence). The CDR3 consists of 13 residues.

This clone was observed a handful of times. A read error may account for a junction end that differs from germline. This rearrangement joins TRBV10-3 to TRBJ2-3, with 14 bases fitting TRBD2. The V gene's germline CDR1 is ENHRY and CDR2 SYGVKD. This CDR3 has 15 residues. The CDR3 sequence: CASSRTSGGSDTQYF. The CDR3 DNA sequence: TGTGCCAGCAGTCGGACTAGCGGGGGGTCTGATACGCAGTATTTT.

V usage is TRBV9 and J usage is TRBJ1-2, with D maybe TRBD1 (5 bases). The CDR3 covers 16 residues. CDR1 and CDR2 from the germline V gene are SGDLS and YYNGEE. Trimming removed 3 bases at V and 6 bases at J, with 21 bases between. The CDR3 DNA follows: TGTGCCAGCAGCGGCCGTTGGGGAGGGGATTTGAATGGCTACACCTTC. Translation gives CASSGRWGGDLNGYTF.

The CDR3 region has the DNA TGTGCCAGTAGTATAGAACGGACAGGTGAGCAGTTCTTC. It yields the protein CASSIERTGEQFF. The chain joins TRBV19 to TRBJ2-1; TRBD1 matches 7 bases. Germline lookup yields CDR1 LNHDA and CDR2 SQIVND (reference sequence). The CDR3 runs to 13 residues. Unmatched junction bases numbered 2, after V lost 0 bases and J lost 9 bases.

The chain employs TRBV2 and TRBJ2-7, with D perhaps being TRBD1 or TRBD2 (5 bases each). The germline gives CDR1 SNHLY, CDR2 FYNNEI. The CDR3 sequence is 14 residues long. Trimming removed 6 bases at V and 2 bases at J, with 14 bases between. CDR3 region: CASSPGTEAYEQYF. The CDR3 DNA reads as TGTGCCAGCAGCCCCGGGACGGAGGCCTACGAGCAGTACTTC.

The CDR3 protein is CSVEVRENYEQYF. CDR3 DNA: TGCAGCGTTGAAGTTCGGGAAAATTACGAGCAGTACTTC. The chain has TRBV29-1 and TRBJ2-7; possible D gene TRBD2, 5 bases. CDR1 and CDR2 (germline): SQVTM, ANQGSEA. This CDR3 is 13 amino acids long. V gave up 1 base and J gave up 4 bases, with 11 bases separating them.

This chain uses TRBV2 with TRBJ2-1, with unresolved D. V lost 6 bases to trimming and J lost 3 bases, with 12 bases between them. The CDR3 covers 14 residues. Germline V gene sequence: CDR1 SNHLY, CDR2 FYNNEI. For the CDR3, the DNA is TGTGCCAGCAGAGCGTTAACCAACTACAATGAGCAGTTCTTC. Protein sequence: CASRALTNYNEQFF.

The V and J genes are TRBV7-2 and TRBJ2-7, with D unresolved. The CDR3 consists of 12 residues. The V end was cut by 5 bases, the J end by 5 bases, with 10 bases between. Looked up from germline, CDR1 is SGHTA and CDR2 is FQGNSA. DNA for the CDR3: TGTGCCAGCAGCCCGAACGGTAACGAGCAGTACTTC. Translated, it gives CASSPNGNEQYF.

As concerns this clone: Since a far larger clone is one base different, this is likely a read error. Within the sample, other DNA sequences also encode this same CDR3. J is TRBJ1-2 and V is TRBV7-2; D is uncertain. Trimming cost V 5 bases and J 3 bases, with 19 bases left between them. Germline V lookup: CDR1 SGHTA, CDR2 FQGNSA. CDR3 length: 16 residues. The CDR3 nucleotides read TGTGCCAGCAGCCAAGTTTCGCTAGCCACAGACTATGGCTACACCTTC. It encodes CASSQVSLATDYGYTF.